This T cell receptor (beta chain) was sequenced during a study of blood T cell repertoires in COVID-19. In the study overall: Donors in the United States, Italy and Spain gave samples during acute or convalescent COVID-19. The analysed material was cDNA or gDNA that came from T cells, B-cell-depleted T cells, or PBMCs.

Profiled with immunoSEQ multiplex PCR; TCRdb holds only in-frame clones, not every one. The sample contains around 150,000 clones, about 84% of which appear only once. This clone came up once. V shed 5 bases and J 5 bases; nucleotides not matched to a gene: 3. Germline loops: CDR1 GTSNPN, CDR2 SVGIG (reference sequence). The CDR3 spans 12 residues. The TCR originated in a human donor in a cohort sampled during active COVID-19. The sequencing sample was made of peripheral blood. The J gene is TRBJ2-7, the V gene TRBV30; 10 bases align to TRBD1. Written as DNA, the CDR3 is TGTGCCTGGGACAGGGGGCTCAACGAGCAGTACTTC. It yields the protein CAWDRGLNEQYF.